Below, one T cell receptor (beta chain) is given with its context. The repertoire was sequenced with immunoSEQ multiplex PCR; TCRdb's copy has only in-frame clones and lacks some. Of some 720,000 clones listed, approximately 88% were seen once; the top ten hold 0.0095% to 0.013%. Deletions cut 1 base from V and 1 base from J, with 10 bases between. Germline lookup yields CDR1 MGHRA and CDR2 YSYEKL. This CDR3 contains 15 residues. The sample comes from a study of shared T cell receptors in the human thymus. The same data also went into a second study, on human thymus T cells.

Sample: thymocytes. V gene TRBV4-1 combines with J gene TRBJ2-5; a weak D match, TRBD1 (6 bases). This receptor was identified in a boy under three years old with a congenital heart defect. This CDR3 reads CASSQVTGSQETQYF. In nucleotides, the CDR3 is TGCGCCAGCAGCCAAGTAACAGGGAGCCAAGAGACCCAGTACTTC.